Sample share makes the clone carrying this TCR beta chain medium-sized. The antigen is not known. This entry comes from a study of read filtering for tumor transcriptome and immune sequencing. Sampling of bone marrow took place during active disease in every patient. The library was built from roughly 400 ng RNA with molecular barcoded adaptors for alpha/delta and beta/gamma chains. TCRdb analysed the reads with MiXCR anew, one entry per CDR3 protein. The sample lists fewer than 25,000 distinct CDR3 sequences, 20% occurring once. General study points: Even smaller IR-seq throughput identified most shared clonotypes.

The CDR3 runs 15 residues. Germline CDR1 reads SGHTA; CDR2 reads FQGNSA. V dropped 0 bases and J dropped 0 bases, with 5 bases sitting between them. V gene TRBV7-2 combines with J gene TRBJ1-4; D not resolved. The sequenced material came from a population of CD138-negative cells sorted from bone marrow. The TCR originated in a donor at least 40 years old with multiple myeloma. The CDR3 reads CASSLAGSTNEKLFF. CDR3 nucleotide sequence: TGTGCCAGCAGCTTAGCAGGGTCAACTAATGAAAAACTGTTTTTT. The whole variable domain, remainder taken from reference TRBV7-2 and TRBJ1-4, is GAGVSQSPSNKVTEKGKDVELRCDPISGHTALYWYRQSLGQGLEFLIYFQGNSAPDKSGLPSDRFSAERTGGSVSTLTIQRTQQEDSAVYLCASSLAGSTNEKLFFGSGTQLSVL.